This entry describes one T cell receptor beta chain. The protocol was immunoSEQ multiplex PCR, while the TCRdb copy is restricted to in-frame clones and leaves out a portion. The sample has tens of thousands of clones; around nine tenths are singletons. With 2 bases removed from V and 1 base from J, the gap between germline ends came to 6 bases. CDR3 size: 14 residues. Germline V CDR1 and CDR2: MNHEY, SMNVEV (reference sequence). The entry originates in a study of blood T cell repertoires in COVID-19. As for the study in general: T cells, B-cell-depleted T cells, or PBMCs supplied cDNA or gDNA.

The V and J genes are TRBV27 and TRBJ1-5; D gene unclear. This receptor was identified in a man between 60 and 70 years old with acute or convalescent COVID-19. Sequenced sample: peripheral blood. The CDR3 sequence is CASSLRPSNQPQHF. The CDR3, as DNA: TGTGCCAGCAGTTTACGTCCGAGCAATCAGCCCCAGCATTTT.